Presented here are 21 T cell receptor beta chains from one specimen sequenced in a study of beta chain features in type 1 diabetes. Study conclusions and caveats: In every one of the four CD4+ subsets, TCRB CDR3s were moderately but significantly shorter in Type 1 diabetes patients.

TCRB transcripts that were expressed got sequenced, as all of the isolated RNA had been reverse transcribed. Assay: immunoSEQ multiplex PCR; the TCRdb copy retains only in-frame clones and omits some. Of 600,000 or so clones listed, roughly an eighth are singletons. Their target antigens are unknown. Source material: naive CD4+ T cells from blood. These receptors originate from a man younger than 35 with type 1 diabetes.

This rearrangement joins TRBV7-9 to TRBJ2-6, with 7 bases identical to TRBD1. This CDR3 has 18 amino acids. V lost 5 bases to trimming and J lost 1 base; unmatched junction nucleotides: 11. Germline assignment: CDR1 SEHNR and CDR2 FQNEAQ (reference sequence). Here the CDR3 reads CASSRRQGPSSGANVLTF. CDR3 DNA sequence: TGTGCCAGCAGCAGGCGACAGGGTCCTTCGTCTGGGGCCAACGTCCTGACTTTC. Supplemented by reference TRBV7-9 and TRBJ2-6, the full variable domain reads DTGVSQNPRHKITKRGQNVTFRCDPISEHNRLYWYRQTLGQGPEFLTYFQNEAQLEKSRLLSDRFSAERPKGSFSTLEIQRTEQGDSAMYLCASSRRQGPSSGANVLTFGAGSRLTVL.

The chain carries TRBV30 and TRBJ2-2, with a weak D call TRBD2 (5 bases). The CDR3 length is 15 residues. V dropped 4 bases and J dropped 8 bases, with 20 bases sitting between them. CDR1 is GTSNPN, CDR2 SVGIG, per germline (reference sequence). CDR3 DNA sequence: TGTGCCTGGACCTCGGGAAGCGGCTCGGATGGGGAGCTGTTTTTT. As protein: CAWTSGSGSDGELFF.

This clone was seen only a few times. The gene calls are TRBV5-1 and TRBJ1-4; perhaps TRBD1 as D (6 bases). The V end lost 6 bases, the J end lost 4 bases, and 10 bases lay between the germline ends. This CDR3 has 13 residues. In germline, CDR1 is SGHRS, CDR2 YFSETQ. The CDR3 here is CASKGTFNEKLFF. In nucleotides, the CDR3 is TGCGCCAGCAAGGGGACATTTAATGAAAAACTGTTTTTT.

The V call is TRBV10-3, the J call TRBJ2-1, with D maybe TRBD2 (6 bases). Deletions cut 6 bases from V and 5 bases from J, with 14 bases between. CDR3 length: 14 residues. Germline-derived CDR1 and CDR2 are ENHRY and SYGVKD. This CDR3 reads CAIRAGQGNNEQFF. For the CDR3, the DNA is TGTGCCATCAGGGCGGGGCAGGGAAACAATGAGCAGTTCTTC.

The chain is built from TRBV20-1 and TRBJ2-7; no clear D gene. The CDR3 extends over 10 amino acids. V lost 5 bases and J 5 bases, leaving 7 bases between the germline ends. In germline, CDR1 is DFQATT, CDR2 SNEGSKA (reference sequence). This chain's CDR3 is CSAVENEQYF. The CDR3 DNA reads TGCAGTGCTGTGGAGAACGAGCAGTACTTC.

Of note for this clone: Additional DNA sequences in this sample encode the identical CDR3. The chain has TRBV20-1 and TRBJ2-1; D gene uncertain. The germline V gene encodes CDR1 DFQATT and CDR2 SNEGSKA (reference sequence). This CDR3 contains 10 residues. V was pared by 3 bases and J by 8 bases, with 5 bases between. The CDR3 DNA sequence: TGCAGTGCTAGGGTGGATGAGCAGTTCTTC. This sequence encodes CSARVDEQFF.

The V gene is TRBV30, the J gene TRBJ1-2; 8 bases fit TRBD1. The junction had 7 bases not matched to a gene; V was cut back by 8 bases and J by 5 bases. The germline V gene encodes CDR1 GTSNPN and CDR2 SVGIG (reference sequence). The CDR3 is made up of 12 amino acids. The chain's CDR3 is CAKDREKYGYTF. DNA for the CDR3: TGTGCCAAGGACAGGGAAAAGTATGGCTACACCTTC. Filled out from reference TRBV30 and TRBJ1-2, the complete variable domain reads SQTIHQWPATLVQPVGSPLSLECTVEGTSNPNLYWYRQAAGRGLQLLFYSVGIGQISSEVPQNLSASRPQDRQFILSSKKLLLSDSGFYLCAKDREKYGYTFGSGTRLTVV.

V usage is TRBV7-2 and J usage is TRBJ1-1; weak D call: TRBD1 (5 bases). V dropped 3 bases and J dropped 7 bases, with 9 bases sitting between them. The CDR3 covers 12 residues. In germline, CDR1 is SGHTA, CDR2 FQGNSA. DNA for the CDR3: TGTGCCAGCAGCTTTCGGGGCGATGAAGCTTTCTTT. Translation gives CASSFRGDEAFF.

This chain links TRBV7-2 with TRBJ2-1; the match to TRBD1 covers 7 bases. The V segment lost 8 bases and the J segment 6 bases; nucleotides outside the gene matches: 13. CDR3 size: 15 residues. Germline-derived CDR1 and CDR2 are SGHTA and FQGNSA. The CDR3 nucleotides are TGTGCCAGCTCCAACACCGGGACAGTCATCAATGAGCAGTTCTTC. This gives the protein CASSNTGTVINEQFF.

This chain links TRBV5-1 with TRBJ2-3, with D hard to call. The CDR3 sequence is 15 residues long. Trimming cost V 1 base and J 10 bases, with 19 bases left between them. The germline gives CDR1 SGHRS, CDR2 YFSETQ. Written as DNA, the CDR3 is TGCGCCAGCAGCTTGAGTAGGCCTCTCACGGATTCGCAGTATTTT. Its protein is CASSLSRPLTDSQYF.

This clone has a handful of counts. The rearrangement links TRBV10-3 to TRBJ2-2; 7 bases are shared with TRBD1. This CDR3 spans 14 amino acids. V trimming: 4 bases; J trimming: 7 bases; junction bases outside the gene matches: 6. Germline-derived CDR1 and CDR2 are ENHRY and SYGVKD. CDR3 sequence (DNA): TGTGCCATCAGTGGACCACAGGGGATCGGGGAGCTGTTTTTT. It is translated as CAISGPQGIGELFF.

The chain combines TRBV29-1 with TRBJ1-1; no clear D gene. The ends were cut back, 4 bases at V and 1 base at J, with 10 bases in the middle. CDR1 SQVTM and CDR2 ANQGSEA come from the germline V gene. The CDR3 has 13 residues. The CDR3 DNA sequence: TGCAGCGTTGCTCAACACGAGAACACTGAAGCTTTCTTT. Encoded protein: CSVAQHENTEAFF.

This clone was counted a few times. The rearrangement joins TRBV4-1 to TRBJ1-2; perhaps TRBD1 as D (6 bases). CDR1 is MGHRA and CDR2 is YSYEKL in the germline V gene. This CDR3 comprises 14 residues. The V end was cut by 0 bases, the J end by 8 bases, with 13 bases between. CDR3 region: CASSQDPSGTGYTF. The CDR3 bases are TGCGCCAGCAGCCAAGATCCGTCAGGGACAGGCTACACCTTC.

This clone was found a few times. The chain recombines TRBV28 with TRBJ1-3, with D maybe TRBD1 (5 bases). The V end was cut by 5 bases, the J end by 3 bases, with 17 bases between. This CDR3 comprises 16 residues. Germline-derived CDR1 and CDR2 are MDHEN and SYDVKM. Here the CDR3 DNA reads TGTGCCAGCAGTCCCGGGGCTCTCAGGAGTGGAAACACCATATATTTT. The encoded protein is CASSPGALRSGNTIYF.

This clone was observed a few times. This CDR3 is also generated by other DNA sequences in the sample. V gene TRBV30 combines with J gene TRBJ1-1, with TRBD1 matching over 8 bases. In germline, CDR1 is GTSNPN, CDR2 SVGIG (reference sequence). The CDR3 runs 14 residues. Trimming at V came to 4 bases and at J to 1 base, leaving 5 bases not matched to a gene. The CDR3 bases are TGTGCCTGGACCCCCGGACAGGGGAACACTGAAGCTTTCTTT. Its translation is CAWTPGQGNTEAFF.

The sample holds a few counts of this clone. The chain combines TRBV7-6 with TRBJ2-3; either TRBD1 or TRBD2 may fit D (6 bases each). This CDR3 has 15 residues. The V and J ends lost 4 bases and 4 bases respectively, with 15 bases between them. Germline V gene sequence: CDR1 SGHVS, CDR2 FNYEAQ. CDR3: CASSWDFGGSDTQYF. In nucleotides, the CDR3 is TGTGCCAGCAGCTGGGATTTCGGGGGCTCAGATACGCAGTATTTT.

This chain connects TRBV5-1 to TRBJ2-2, with TRBD2 matching over 7 bases. The CDR3 has 15 residues. CDR1 SGHRS and CDR2 YFSETQ come from the germline V gene. Unmatched junction bases numbered 6, after V lost 1 base and J lost 6 bases. The CDR3 protein is CASSLRPTSAGELFF. Written as DNA, the CDR3 is TGCGCCAGCAGCTTGCGACCTACTAGCGCCGGGGAGCTGTTTTTT.

In its sample, this clone was seen a few times. The genes are TRBV5-1 and TRBJ2-1, with D hard to call. Germline-derived CDR1 and CDR2 are SGHRS and YFSETQ. The CDR3 consists of 13 residues. V was shortened by 0 bases and J by 9 bases, with 10 bases between the two germline ends. The CDR3 is CASSLEGLGEQFF. The DNA of the CDR3 is TGCGCCAGCAGCTTGGAGGGCCTGGGTGAGCAGTTCTTC.

This clone was observed a few times. This chain joins TRBV30 and TRBJ1-4, with 9 bases matching TRBD1. In germline, CDR1 is GTSNPN, CDR2 SVGIG (reference sequence). Germline trimming cut 2 bases from V and 7 bases from J; bases unmatched to any gene: 8. The CDR3 has 15 residues. The DNA of the CDR3 is TGTGCCTGGAGTCCCTCTCCGGGACAGGGTGAAAAACTGTTTTTT. Residues: CAWSPSPGQGEKLFF. The whole variable domain, filled in from reference TRBV30 and TRBJ1-4, reads SQTIHQWPATLVQPVGSPLSLECTVEGTSNPNLYWYRQAAGRGLQLLFYSVGIGQISSEVPQNLSASRPQDRQFILSSKKLLLSDSGFYLCAWSPSPGQGEKLFFGSGTQLSVL.

The chain is built from TRBV30 and TRBJ2-1; 7 bases line up with TRBD2. The CDR3 is 16 residues long. The J segment lost 10 bases and the V segment lost 1 base, leaving 16 bases of the junction unmatched. Germline loops: CDR1 GTSNPN, CDR2 SVGIG (reference sequence). This chain's CDR3 is CAWSGSAGNSVGEQFF. CDR3 DNA: TGTGCCTGGAGTGGGTCAGCGGGGAACAGCGTCGGCGAGCAGTTCTTC.

This chain connects TRBV6-1 to TRBJ2-3; weak D call: TRBD2 (5 bases). Germline V gene lookup returns CDR1 MNHNS and CDR2 SASEGT. V was pared by 5 bases and J by 6 bases, with 15 bases between. The CDR3 runs 14 residues. The DNA of the CDR3 is TGTGCCAGCAGTCAAGGGCCGGGGTCGGATACGCAGTATTTT. It codes for CASSQGPGSDTQYF.